The rows below give T cell receptor beta chains drawn from one sample of a study of blood T cell repertoires in COVID-19. Measured with immunoSEQ multiplex PCR; TCRdb has only the in-frame clones, and not every one. The sample lists some 170,000 clones, 80% to 90% occurring once. The sequenced sample was peripheral blood. These receptors originate from a woman aged 45 to 65 with acute or convalescent COVID-19. Both conserved end residues are part of each CDR3. Fields, in order: V gene, D gene, J gene, clone size, CDR3 protein, CDR3 DNA. The D gene is left open where the match is weak. Rows may omit the clone size; those that give it use once, few, many or a size class.

V gene: TRBV7-2
D gene: TRBD1
J gene: TRBJ1-4
clone size: NA
CDR3 protein: CASSLGTGTNEKLFF
CDR3 DNA: TGTGCCAGCAGCCTAGGGACAGGGACTAATGAAAAACTGTTTTTT

V gene: TRBV5-1
D gene: TRBD1
J gene: TRBJ2-2
clone size: NA
CDR3 protein: CASSSGQNWNTGELFF
CDR3 DNA: TGCGCCAGCAGCTCGGGACAGAACTGGAACACCGGGGAGCTGTTTTTT

V gene: TRBV13
D gene: NA
J gene: TRBJ1-1
clone size: NA
CDR3 protein: CASSPQLNTEAFF
CDR3 DNA: TGTGCCAGCAGCCCACAGCTGAACACTGAAGCTTTCTTT

V gene: TRBV24-1
D gene: TRBD2
J gene: TRBJ2-1
clone size: NA
CDR3 protein: CATSDGTSGRARDEQFF
CDR3 DNA: TGTGCCACCAGTGACGGCACTAGCGGGAGGGCCAGGGATGAGCAGTTCTTC

V gene: TRBV5-1
D gene: NA
J gene: TRBJ2-1
clone size: NA
CDR3 protein: CASSSGQIYNEQFF
CDR3 DNA: TGCGCCAGCAGTTCCGGACAGATCTACAATGAGCAGTTCTTC

V gene: TRBV30
D gene: TRBD1
J gene: TRBJ1-5
clone size: NA
CDR3 protein: CAWSGGQGYQPQHF
CDR3 DNA: TGTGCCTGGAGTGGGGGACAGGGATATCAGCCCCAGCATTTT

V gene: TRBV30
D gene: TRBD1
J gene: TRBJ1-2
clone size: NA
CDR3 protein: CAWTFPGTVYGYTF
CDR3 DNA: TGTGCCTGGACCTTCCCCGGGACAGTTTATGGCTACACCTTC

V gene: TRBV18
D gene: NA
J gene: TRBJ2-5
clone size: NA
CDR3 protein: CASSPTQHGTQYF
CDR3 DNA: TGTGCCAGCTCACCAACACAGCATGGGACCCAGTACTTC

V gene: TRBV24-1
D gene: TRBD2
J gene: TRBJ2-1
clone size: NA
CDR3 protein: CATQAGGPSYNEQFF
CDR3 DNA: TGTGCCACCCAAGCGGGGGGTCCATCCTACAATGAGCAGTTCTTC

V gene: TRBV19
D gene: TRBD1
J gene: TRBJ1-2
clone size: NA
CDR3 protein: CAIAQGPYGYTF
CDR3 DNA: TGTGCCATAGCACAGGGGCCCTATGGCTACACCTTC

V gene: TRBV5-5
D gene: TRBD1
J gene: TRBJ1-3
clone size: once
CDR3 protein: CASSLETGRSTIYF
CDR3 DNA: TGTGCCAGCAGCTTGGAGACAGGGAGAAGCACCATATATTTT

V gene: TRBV19
D gene: TRBD1
J gene: TRBJ1-2
clone size: once
CDR3 protein: CASSPRDSSYGYTF
CDR3 DNA: TGTGCCAGTAGCCCTAGGGACAGTTCCTATGGCTACACCTTC

V gene: TRBV4-1
D gene: NA
J gene: TRBJ1-1
clone size: NA
CDR3 protein: CASSQDGQGGRAEAFF
CDR3 DNA: TGCGCCAGCAGCCAAGATGGGCAAGGGGGTCGGGCTGAAGCTTTCTTT

V gene: TRBV14
D gene: NA
J gene: TRBJ2-7
clone size: NA
CDR3 protein: CASSLRDSNSYEQYF
CDR3 DNA: TGTGCCAGCAGCCTCCGGGACTCAAACTCCTACGAGCAGTACTTC

V gene: TRBV30
D gene: TRBD1
J gene: TRBJ2-7
clone size: once
CDR3 protein: CAWRGQFYEQYF
CDR3 DNA: TGTGCCTGGAGGGGACAGTTCTACGAGCAGTACTTC

V gene: TRBV3-1/TRBV3-2
D gene: TRBD2
J gene: TRBJ2-3
clone size: NA
CDR3 protein: CASSQRGADTQYF
CDR3 DNA: TGTGCCAGCAGCCAGCGGGGGGCAGATACGCAGTATTTT

V gene: TRBV6-2/TRBV6-3
D gene: NA
J gene: TRBJ2-7
clone size: NA
CDR3 protein: CASSGAPSLYEQYF
CDR3 DNA: TGTGCCAGCAGCGGGGCACCCTCTCTCTACGAGCAGTACTTC

V gene: TRBV6-2/TRBV6-3
D gene: TRBD1
J gene: TRBJ1-5
clone size: NA
CDR3 protein: CASSYHGQGYSNQPQHF
CDR3 DNA: TGTGCCAGCAGTTACCACGGACAGGGCTATAGCAATCAGCCCCAGCATTTT

V gene: TRBV7-3
D gene: TRBD2
J gene: TRBJ2-2
clone size: NA
CDR3 protein: CASSLTTPGTSGTGELFF
CDR3 DNA: TGTGCCAGCAGCTTAACAACCCCAGGGACTAGCGGTACCGGGGAGCTGTTTTTT

V gene: TRBV6-2/TRBV6-3
D gene: NA
J gene: TRBJ2-1
clone size: NA
CDR3 protein: CASSYSILAYNEQFF
CDR3 DNA: TGTGCCAGCAGTTACTCGATACTAGCCTACAATGAGCAGTTCTTC

V gene: TRBV7-2
D gene: TRBD1
J gene: TRBJ1-5
clone size: NA
CDR3 protein: CASSLEGGQGFNQPQHF
CDR3 DNA: TGTGCCAGCAGCTTAGAGGGGGGACAGGGATTCAATCAGCCCCAGCATTTT

V gene: TRBV19
D gene: NA
J gene: TRBJ2-1
clone size: NA
CDR3 protein: CATLGADSYNEQFF
CDR3 DNA: TGTGCCACCTTGGGGGCTGACTCCTACAATGAGCAGTTCTTC

V gene: TRBV19
D gene: NA
J gene: TRBJ2-5
clone size: NA
CDR3 protein: CASSSQTGHRGTQYF
CDR3 DNA: TGTGCCAGTAGTTCCCAGACCGGACATAGGGGGACCCAGTACTTC

V gene: TRBV5-1
D gene: TRBD1
J gene: TRBJ2-3
clone size: NA
CDR3 protein: CASSGGTGEHDTQYF
CDR3 DNA: TGCGCCAGCAGCGGAGGGACAGGGGAACACGATACGCAGTATTTT

V gene: TRBV24-1
D gene: TRBD2
J gene: TRBJ2-1
clone size: NA
CDR3 protein: CATSDIGTSGRDEQFF
CDR3 DNA: TGTGCCACCAGTGATATCGGGACTAGCGGGAGGGATGAGCAGTTCTTC

V gene: TRBV9
D gene: NA
J gene: TRBJ1-1
clone size: NA
CDR3 protein: CASSVLGANTEAFF
CDR3 DNA: TGTGCCAGCAGCGTACTGGGCGCAAACACTGAAGCTTTCTTT

V gene: TRBV7-9
D gene: NA
J gene: TRBJ1-1
clone size: NA
CDR3 protein: CASSATGFTEAFF
CDR3 DNA: TGTGCCAGCAGCGCCACAGGGTTTACTGAAGCTTTCTTT

V gene: TRBV7-2
D gene: NA
J gene: TRBJ1-1
clone size: NA
CDR3 protein: CASSSQGIPNTEAFF
CDR3 DNA: TGTGCCAGCAGCTCCCAGGGGATTCCGAACACTGAAGCTTTCTTT

V gene: TRBV11-3
D gene: NA
J gene: TRBJ2-5
clone size: NA
CDR3 protein: CASSSSAGIQETQYF
CDR3 DNA: TGTGCCAGCAGCTCCTCTGCCGGGATCCAAGAGACCCAGTACTTC

V gene: TRBV3-1/TRBV3-2
D gene: NA
J gene: TRBJ1-2
clone size: once
CDR3 protein: CASSQRDNNYGYTF
CDR3 DNA: TGTGCCAGCAGCCAACGAGACAATAACTATGGCTACACCTTC

V gene: TRBV25-1
D gene: TRBD1
J gene: TRBJ1-3
clone size: NA
CDR3 protein: CASTKTGGNTIYF
CDR3 DNA: TGTGCCAGCACTAAGACAGGGGGGAACACCATATATTTT

V gene: TRBV29-1
D gene: TRBD1
J gene: TRBJ1-4
clone size: NA
CDR3 protein: CSARGQGEWGEKLFF
CDR3 DNA: TGCAGCGCCCGAGGACAGGGCGAGTGGGGTGAAAAACTGTTTTTT

V gene: TRBV6-2/TRBV6-3
D gene: NA
J gene: TRBJ1-1
clone size: few
CDR3 protein: CASSYTKNTEAFF
CDR3 DNA: TGTGCCAGCAGTTATACAAAGAACACTGAAGCTTTCTTT